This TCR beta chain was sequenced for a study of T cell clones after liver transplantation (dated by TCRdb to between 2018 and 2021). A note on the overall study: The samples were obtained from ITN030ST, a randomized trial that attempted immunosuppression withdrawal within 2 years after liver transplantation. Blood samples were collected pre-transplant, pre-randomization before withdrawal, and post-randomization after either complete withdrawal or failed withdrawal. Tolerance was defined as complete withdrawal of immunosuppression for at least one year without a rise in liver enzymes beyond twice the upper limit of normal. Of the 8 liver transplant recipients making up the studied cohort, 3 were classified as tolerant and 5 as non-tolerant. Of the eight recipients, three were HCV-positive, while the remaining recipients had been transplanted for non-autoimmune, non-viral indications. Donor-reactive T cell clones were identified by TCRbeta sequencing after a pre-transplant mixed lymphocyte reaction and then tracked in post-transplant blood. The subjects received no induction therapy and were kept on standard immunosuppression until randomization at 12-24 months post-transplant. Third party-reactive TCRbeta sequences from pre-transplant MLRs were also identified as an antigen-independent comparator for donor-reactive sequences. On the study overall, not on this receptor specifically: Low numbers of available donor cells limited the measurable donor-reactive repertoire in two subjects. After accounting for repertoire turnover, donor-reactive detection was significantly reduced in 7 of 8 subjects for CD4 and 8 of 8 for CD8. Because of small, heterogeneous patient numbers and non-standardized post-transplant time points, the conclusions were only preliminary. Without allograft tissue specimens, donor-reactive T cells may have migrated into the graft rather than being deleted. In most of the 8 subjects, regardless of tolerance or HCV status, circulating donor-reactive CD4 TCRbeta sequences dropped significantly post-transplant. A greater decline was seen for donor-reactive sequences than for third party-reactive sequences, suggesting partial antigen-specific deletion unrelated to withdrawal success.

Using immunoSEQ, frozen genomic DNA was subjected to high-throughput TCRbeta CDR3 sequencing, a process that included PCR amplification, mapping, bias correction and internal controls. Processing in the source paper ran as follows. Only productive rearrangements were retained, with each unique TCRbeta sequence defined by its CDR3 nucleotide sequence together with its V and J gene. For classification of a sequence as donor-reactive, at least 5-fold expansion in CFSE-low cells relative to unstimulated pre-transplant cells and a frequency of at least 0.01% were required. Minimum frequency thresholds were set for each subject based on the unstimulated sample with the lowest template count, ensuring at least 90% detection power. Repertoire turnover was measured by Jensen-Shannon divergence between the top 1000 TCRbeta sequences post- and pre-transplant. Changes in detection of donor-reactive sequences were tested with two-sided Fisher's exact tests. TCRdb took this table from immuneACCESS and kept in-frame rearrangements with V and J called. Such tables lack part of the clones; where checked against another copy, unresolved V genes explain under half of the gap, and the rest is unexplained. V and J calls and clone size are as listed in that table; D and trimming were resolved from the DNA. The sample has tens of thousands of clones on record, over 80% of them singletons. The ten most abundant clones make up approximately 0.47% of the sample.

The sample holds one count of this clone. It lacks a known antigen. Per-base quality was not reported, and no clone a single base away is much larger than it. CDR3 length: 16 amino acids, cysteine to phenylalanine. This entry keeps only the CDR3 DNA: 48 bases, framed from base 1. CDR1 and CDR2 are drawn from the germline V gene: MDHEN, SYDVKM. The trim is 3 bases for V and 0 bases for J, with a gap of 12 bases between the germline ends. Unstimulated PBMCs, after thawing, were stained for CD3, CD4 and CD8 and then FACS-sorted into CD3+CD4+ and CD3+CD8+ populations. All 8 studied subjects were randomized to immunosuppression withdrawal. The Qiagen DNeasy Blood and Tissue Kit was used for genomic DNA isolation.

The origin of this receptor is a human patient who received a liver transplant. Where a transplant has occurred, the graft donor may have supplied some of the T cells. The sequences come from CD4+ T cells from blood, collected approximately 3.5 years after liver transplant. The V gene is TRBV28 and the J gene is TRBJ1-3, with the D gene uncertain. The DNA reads TGTGCCAGCAGTTTCTACTCGGGGAGCTCTGGAAACACCATATATTTT. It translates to CASSFYSGSSGNTIYF.